This T cell receptor beta chain was sequenced in a study of tumor and adjacent non-tumor tissue in lung cancer. Study background: Some 4.1 million productive TCRbeta reads were obtained per sample on average. Study-wide results and caveats: Tumor repertoires had a smaller top 100 clone share than normal lung. Tumor tissue had significantly higher TCR diversity than normal lung.

In the case of this clonotype: Its matching antigen is unknown. This CDR3 is missing its conserved last phenylalanine or tryptophan, likely due to a read error.

No cell sorting was done before RNA was extracted from the tissue. The normal lung tissue was taken more than 3 cm from the tumor edge. CDR1 is ENHRY, CDR2 SYGVKD, per germline. This CDR3 contains 13 residues. Three rounds of nested PCR, following a modified ARM-PCR protocol, produced the TCRbeta library. TCRdb re-called the multiplex PCR reads with MiXCR, one entry per CDR3 protein. The sample holds 90,000 to 100,000 distinct CDR3 sequences, roughly 78% seen once. The TCR originated in a man aged 55-75 years with small cell lung cancer. The V call is TRBV10-3, the J call TRBJ2-5; TRBD2 agrees at 9 bases. Sequenced: distant non-tumor lung tissue. The CDR3 loop reads CPISIAGVETQYL. DNA for the CDR3: TGTCCCATCAGCATAGCGGGAGTGGAGACCCAGTACTTA.